The T cell receptor beta chain under discussion was sequenced for a study of shared clonotypes between healthy human individuals. Overall study context: The plates for each donor numbered three CD4 naive, three CD4 memory, two CD8 naive and one CD8 memory. Study conclusions and caveats: It was the non-shared clonotypes that had lower generation probabilities than clonotypes shared by all four donors. The study generally estimated greater richness for naive than memory subsets.

Genomic DNA (from each subset) was split evenly across several immunoSEQ plates. TCRdb keeps only in-frame clones here, not all; method: immunoSEQ multiplex PCR. This repertoire shows about 2.4 million clones, approximately 94% found once; its top ten account for roughly 0.14%. The V segment lost 5 bases and the J segment 9 bases; nucleotides outside the gene matches: 9. Germline V gives CDR1 SNHLY, CDR2 FYNNEI. The CDR3 is 13 residues long. About this clone itself: Its antigen remains unidentified.

The sample was naive CD4+ T cells sorted from blood. Specified subset: CD45RA+ positively selected. The rearrangement uses TRBV2 and TRBJ2-7; 8 bases are a match to TRBD2. This sequence was found in a young man in good health. Here the CDR3 DNA reads TGTGCCAGCAGTCGGGGGGGAGAGGGCTGGCAGTACTTC. It yields the protein CASSRGGEGWQYF.